The 5 T cell receptor beta chains below were found in one sample sequenced in a study of blood T cell repertoires in COVID-19. Repertoires were generated with immunoSEQ multiplex PCR, while TCRdb's copy carries only in-frame clones and drops some. This table holds 140,000 or so clones, 75% to 90% found once. Sequencing input: PBMCs or T cells enriched from blood (not recorded which). Source of these receptors: a man in his sixties who had recovered from COVID-19.

This clone has just one count. The chain joins TRBV5-1 to TRBJ1-1; the D is unclear. CDR3 length: 14 residues. V lost 0 bases to trimming and J lost 1 base, with 7 bases between them. The V gene's germline CDR1 is SGHRS and CDR2 YFSETQ. CDR3 sequence (DNA): TGCGCCAGCAGCTTGGCCTCTTGGAACACTGAAGCTTTCTTT. Residues: CASSLASWNTEAFF.

The gene calls are TRBV9 and TRBJ1-5, with D unclear. V was shortened by 4 bases and J by 0 bases, with 8 bases between the two germline ends. Germline lookup yields CDR1 SGDLS and CDR2 YYNGEE. The CDR3 extends over 14 amino acids. The CDR3 here is CASSPTSSNQPQHF. DNA for the CDR3: TGTGCCAGCAGCCCGACAAGTAGCAATCAGCCCCAGCATTTT.

The sample holds a few counts of this clone. This rearrangement joins TRBV6-5 to TRBJ2-1; tentative D call: TRBD2 (6 bases). The CDR3 has 14 residues. V lost 6 bases and J 5 bases, leaving 14 bases between the germline ends. Germline V gives CDR1 MNHEY, CDR2 SVGAGI. CDR3 in DNA: TGTGCCAGCAGCCAGGGACTTAACAACAATGAGCAGTTCTTC. Translating it yields CASSQGLNNNEQFF.

The rearrangement links TRBV2 to TRBJ1-4, with D maybe TRBD1 (6 bases). CDR1 and CDR2 from the germline V gene are SNHLY and FYNNEI. Trimming cost V 7 bases and J 8 bases, with 23 bases left between them. The CDR3 extends over 16 amino acids. The CDR3 nucleotides read TGTGCCAGCACCGAAGGGGGGGGGTCAGGGCGAGAAAAACTGTTTTTT. This sequence encodes CASTEGGGSGREKLFF.

The CDR3 region has the DNA TGTGCCAGCGGATCGTTAACAACAGCCAATGAGCAGTTCTTC. This gives the protein CASGSLTTANEQFF. This chain uses TRBV2 with TRBJ2-1; no reliable D call. The length of the CDR3 is 14 residues. V shed 8 bases and J shed 6 bases, with 17 bases lying between them. CDR1 is SNHLY, CDR2 FYNNEI, per germline.